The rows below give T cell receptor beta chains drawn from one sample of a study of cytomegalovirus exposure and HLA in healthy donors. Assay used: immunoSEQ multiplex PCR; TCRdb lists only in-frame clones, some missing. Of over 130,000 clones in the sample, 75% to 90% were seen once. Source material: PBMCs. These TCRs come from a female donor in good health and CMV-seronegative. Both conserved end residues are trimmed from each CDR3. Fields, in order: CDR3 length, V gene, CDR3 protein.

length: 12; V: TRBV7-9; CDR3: SSLYGDGYTEAF
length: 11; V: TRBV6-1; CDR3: ASSVDSLYGYT
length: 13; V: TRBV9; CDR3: ASSAGPGYQETQY
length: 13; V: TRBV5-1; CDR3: ASSLVGTTWIGYT
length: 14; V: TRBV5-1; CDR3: ASKLGEAGYTDTQY
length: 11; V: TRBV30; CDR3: AWSGSEGEKLF
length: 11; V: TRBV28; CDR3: ASSRTGGTEAF
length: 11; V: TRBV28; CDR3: ASEVSDTGELF
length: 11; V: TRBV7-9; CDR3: ASSLGLAGDPY
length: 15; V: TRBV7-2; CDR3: ASSTSGTDSFLNGYT
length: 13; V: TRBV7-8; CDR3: ASSQRDIRNQPQH
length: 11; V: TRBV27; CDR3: ASRQNRPETQY
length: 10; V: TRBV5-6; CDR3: ASSLQNTEAF
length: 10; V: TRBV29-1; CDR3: SVEDRDYGYT
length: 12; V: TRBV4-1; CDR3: ASSQAGLSDGYT
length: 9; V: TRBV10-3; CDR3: AISNGYEQY
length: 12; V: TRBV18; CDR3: ASSPLAGGGEQF
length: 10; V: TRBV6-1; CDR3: ASSTSGVVEF
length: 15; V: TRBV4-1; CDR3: ASSQEHRERTYNEQF
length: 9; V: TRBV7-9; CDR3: AIEQAYEQY
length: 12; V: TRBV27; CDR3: ASSLDSFTGELF
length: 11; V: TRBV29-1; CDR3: SVRGQNNQPQH
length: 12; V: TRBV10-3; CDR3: AIVGDRGDQPQH
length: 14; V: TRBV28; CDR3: ASSSPRGGLNYGYT
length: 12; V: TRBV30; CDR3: AWSRGLTNNEQF
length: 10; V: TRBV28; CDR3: ASSSAGLPLF
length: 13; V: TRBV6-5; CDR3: ASRLFRDSQETQY
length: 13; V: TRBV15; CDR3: ATSTQQGHNQPQH
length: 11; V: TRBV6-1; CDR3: ASAERGPDTQY
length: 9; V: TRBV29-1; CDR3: SVADYYEQY
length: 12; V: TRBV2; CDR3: ASSVTGFADTQY
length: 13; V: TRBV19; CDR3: ASSRQGPGTGELF
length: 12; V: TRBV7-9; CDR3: ASSPRQGGEKLF
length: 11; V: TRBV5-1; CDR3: ASSATLTYEQY
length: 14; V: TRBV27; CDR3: ASSLRAGQSTDTQY
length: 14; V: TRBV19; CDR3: ASSSQEEPSNYGYT
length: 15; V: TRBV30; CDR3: AWTPSGGGLRSYEQY
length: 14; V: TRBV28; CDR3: ASSKGLAGGRETQY
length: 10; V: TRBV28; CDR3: ASTQTVQPQH
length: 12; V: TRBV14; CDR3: ASSQDPLRDGYT
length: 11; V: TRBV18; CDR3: ASSSDRNEKLF
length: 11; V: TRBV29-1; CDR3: SVGSLADNEQF
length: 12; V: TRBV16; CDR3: ASSHGTQNTEAF
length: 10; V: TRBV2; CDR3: ASSQGTDTQY